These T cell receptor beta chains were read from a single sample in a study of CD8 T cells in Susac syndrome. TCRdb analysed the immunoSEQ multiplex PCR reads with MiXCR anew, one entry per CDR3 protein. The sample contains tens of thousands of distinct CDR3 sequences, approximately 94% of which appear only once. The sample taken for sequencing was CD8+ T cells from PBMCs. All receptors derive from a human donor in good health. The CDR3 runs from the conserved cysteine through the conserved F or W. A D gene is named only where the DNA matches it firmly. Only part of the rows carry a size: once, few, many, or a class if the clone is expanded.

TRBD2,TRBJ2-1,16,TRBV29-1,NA,CSVVGAGRSFNNEQFF,TGCAGCGTTGTTGGAGCGGGACGAAGCTTCAACAATGAGCAGTTCTTC
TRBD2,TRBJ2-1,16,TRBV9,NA,CASSATAGGLYNEQFF,TGTGCCAGCAGTGCCACGGCGGGAGGTTTGTACAATGAGCAGTTCTTC
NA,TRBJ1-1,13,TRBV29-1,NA,CSADTIRSTEAFF,TGCAGCGCGGACACGATCCGGAGCACTGAAGCTTTCTTT
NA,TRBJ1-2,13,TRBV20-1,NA,CSARAFSGYGYTF,TGCAGTGCTCGGGCCTTTTCAGGCTATGGCTACACCTTC
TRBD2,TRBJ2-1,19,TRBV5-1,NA,CASSLEGLAQLEGIHEQLF,TGCGCCAGCAGCTTGGAAGGACTAGCGCAGCTCGAAGGAATACATGAGCAGCTCTTC
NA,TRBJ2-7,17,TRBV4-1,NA,CASSQATGRDVSYEQYF,TGCGCCAGCAGCCAAGCGACAGGTCGCGACGTCTCCTACGAGCAGTACTTC
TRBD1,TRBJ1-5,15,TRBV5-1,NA,CASSLNGQGNQPQHF,TGCGCCAGCAGCCTCAATGGACAGGGAAATCAGCCCCAGCATTTT
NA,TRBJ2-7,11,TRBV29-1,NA,CSGEDYGEQYF,TGCAGCGGGGAGGATTACGGCGAGCAGTACTTC
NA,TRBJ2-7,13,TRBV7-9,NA,CASSRGSSYEQYF,TGTGCCAGCAGTCGGGGGTCGTCCTACGAGCAGTACTTC
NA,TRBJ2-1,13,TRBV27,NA,CASSSTLNNEQFF,TGTGCCAGCAGTTCGACCCTAAACAATGAGCAGTTCTTC
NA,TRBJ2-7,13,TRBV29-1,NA,CSVEGANTYEQYF,TGCAGCGTTGAGGGAGCGAACACCTACGAGCAGTACTTC
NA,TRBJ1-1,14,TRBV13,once,CASSPRLANTEAFF,TGTGCCAGCAGCCCGCGGTTAGCGAACACTGAAGCTTTCTTT
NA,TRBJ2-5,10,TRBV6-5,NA,CASGVETQYF,TGTGCCAGCGGCGTGGAGACCCAGTACTTC
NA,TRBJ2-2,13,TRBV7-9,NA,CASSLAVTGELFF,TGTGCCAGCAGCTTAGCGGTCACCGGGGAGCTGTTTTTT
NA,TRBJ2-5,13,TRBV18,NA,CASSGVDQETQYF,TGTGCCAGTTCCGGGGTAGACCAAGAGACCCAGTACTTC
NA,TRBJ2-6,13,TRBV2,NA,CASRGPGANVLTF,TGTGCCAGCAGGGGTCCCGGGGCCAACGTCCTGACTTTC
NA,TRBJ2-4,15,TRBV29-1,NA,CSVEGQGDLKNIQYF,TGCAGCGTTGAGGGGCAGGGTGACCTCAAAAACATTCAGTACTTC
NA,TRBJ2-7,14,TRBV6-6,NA,CASSPLGQNYEQYF,TGTGCCAGCAGCCCCTTAGGACAGAACTACGAGCAGTACTTC
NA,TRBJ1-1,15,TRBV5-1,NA,CASSLGYGARTEAFF,TGCGCCAGCAGCTTGGGTTACGGGGCGAGGACTGAAGCTTTCTTT
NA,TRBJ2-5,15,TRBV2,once,CASSPTRDSSETQYF,TGTGCCAGCAGTCCCACGAGAGACAGTTCAGAGACCCAGTACTTC
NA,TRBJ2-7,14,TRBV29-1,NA,CSVEDTDGLDEQYF,TGCAGCGTTGAAGATACGGACGGTCTTGACGAGCAGTACTTC
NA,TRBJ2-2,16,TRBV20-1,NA,CSASTVTEANTGELFF,TGCAGTGCTAGCACCGTGACAGAGGCGAACACCGGGGAGCTGTTTTTT
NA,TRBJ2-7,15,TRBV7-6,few,CASSLGAGFSYEQYF,TGTGCCAGCAGCTTAGGGGCCGGGTTCTCCTACGAGCAGTACTTC
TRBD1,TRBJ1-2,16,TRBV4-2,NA,CASSQVGQGEGYGYTF,TGTGCCAGCAGCCAAGTGGGACAGGGAGAGGGTTATGGCTACACCTTC
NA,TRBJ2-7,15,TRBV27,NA,CASSSTGLEAYEQYF,TGTGCCAGCAGTTCGACAGGCCTCGAAGCCTACGAGCAGTACTTC
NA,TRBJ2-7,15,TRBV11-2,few,CASSLGGGSSYEQYF,TGTGCCAGCAGCTTAGGTGGCGGAAGCTCCTACGAGCAGTACTTC
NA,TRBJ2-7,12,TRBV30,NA,CAYKGGQTAQYF,TGTGCCTACAAGGGGGGACAGACGGCGCAGTACTTC
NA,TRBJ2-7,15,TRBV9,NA,CASSAPGQNYEEQYF,TGTGCCAGCAGCGCTCCCGGACAGAACTACGAAGAGCAGTACTTC
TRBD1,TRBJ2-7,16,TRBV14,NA,CASSQDLGDRAYEQYF,TGTGCCAGCAGCCAAGATTTAGGGGACAGGGCCTACGAGCAGTACTTC
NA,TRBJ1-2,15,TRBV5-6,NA,CASSLGIPFVYGYTF,TGTGCCAGCAGCTTGGGAATTCCCTTCGTCTATGGCTACACCTTC
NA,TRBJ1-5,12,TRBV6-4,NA,CAWGAADQPQHF,TGTGCCTGGGGGGCGGCGGATCAGCCCCAGCATTTT
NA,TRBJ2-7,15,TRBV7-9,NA,CASSPRDTRSYEQYF,TGTGCCAGCAGCCCGCGGGACACTCGCTCCTACGAGCAGTACTTC
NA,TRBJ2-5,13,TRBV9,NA,CASSVATRETQYF,TGTGCCAGCAGCGTAGCTACGAGGGAGACCCAGTACTTC
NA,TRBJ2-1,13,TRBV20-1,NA,CSAMPGLTGEQFF,TGCAGTGCTATGCCGGGACTGACGGGTGAGCAGTTCTTC
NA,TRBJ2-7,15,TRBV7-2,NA,CASSLAGTESYEQYF,TGTGCCAGCAGCTTAGCGGGGACGGAGTCCTACGAGCAGTACTTC
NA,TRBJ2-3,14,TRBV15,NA,CATSRGSVTDTQYF,TGTGCCACCAGCAGGGGATCGGTCACAGATACGCAGTATTTT
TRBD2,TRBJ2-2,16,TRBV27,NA,CASSLGTSGTSGELFF,TGTGCCAGCAGTTTAGGTACTAGCGGGACGTCCGGGGAGCTGTTTTTT
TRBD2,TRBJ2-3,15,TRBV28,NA,CASSQTSGRPDTQYF,TGTGCCAGCAGTCAGACTAGCGGGAGACCAGATACGCAGTATTTT
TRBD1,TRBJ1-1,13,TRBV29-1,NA,CSDRQGPGREAFF,TGCAGCGACAGACAGGGGCCGGGCCGTGAAGCTTTCTTT
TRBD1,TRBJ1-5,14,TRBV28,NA,CASTWGQANQPQHF,TGTGCCAGCACCTGGGGACAGGCCAATCAGCCCCAGCATTTT
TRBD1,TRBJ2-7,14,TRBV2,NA,CASRIQGAPYEQYF,TGTGCCAGCAGGATACAGGGGGCACCCTACGAGCAGTACTTC
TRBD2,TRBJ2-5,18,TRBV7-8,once,CASSLPRQSSGRGETQYF,TGTGCCAGCAGCTTACCCCGGCAGAGTAGCGGGAGGGGAGAGACCCAGTACTTC
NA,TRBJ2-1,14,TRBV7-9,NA,CASSLPNRVHEQFF,TGTGCCAGCAGCTTACCCAACAGGGTGCATGAGCAGTTCTTC
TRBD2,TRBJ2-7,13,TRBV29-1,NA,CSVFSGRANEQYF,TGCAGCGTCTTTAGCGGGAGGGCGAACGAGCAGTACTTC
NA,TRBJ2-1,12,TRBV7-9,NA,CASRRWDNEQFF,TGTGCCAGCAGGAGATGGGACAATGAGCAGTTCTTC
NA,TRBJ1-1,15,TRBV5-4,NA,CASSLASGKNTEAFF,TGTGCCAGCAGCTTGGCTTCTGGTAAGAACACTGAAGCTTTCTTT
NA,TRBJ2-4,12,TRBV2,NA,CASIGGNGIQYF,TGTGCCAGCATCGGGGGAAATGGCATTCAGTACTTC
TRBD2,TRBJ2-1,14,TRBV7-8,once,CASSGWGGHDEQFF,TGTGCCAGCAGCGGATGGGGAGGGCATGATGAGCAGTTCTTC
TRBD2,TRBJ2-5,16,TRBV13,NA,CASSPSGGRPKETQYF,TGTGCCAGCAGCCCCTCGGGAGGGAGGCCTAAGGAGACCCAGTACTTC
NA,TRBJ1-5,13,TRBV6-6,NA,CASSFGSNQPQHF,TGTGCCAGCAGTTTTGGTAGCAATCAGCCCCAGCATTTT
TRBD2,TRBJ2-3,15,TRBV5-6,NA,CASSLPGGGADTQYF,TGTGCCAGCAGCCTTCCGGGGGGAGGAGCAGATACGCAGTATTTT
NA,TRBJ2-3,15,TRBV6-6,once,CASSYSIQSTDTQYF,TGTGCCAGCAGTTATTCTATTCAGAGCACAGATACGCAGTATTTT
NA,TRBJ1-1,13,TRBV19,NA,CASSPGEAAEAFF,TGTGCCAGTAGCCCAGGAGAAGCGGCGGAAGCTTTCTTT
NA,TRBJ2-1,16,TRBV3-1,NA,CASSQVELSGGNEQFF,TGTGCCAGCAGCCAAGTCGAACTATCTGGAGGGAATGAGCAGTTCTTC
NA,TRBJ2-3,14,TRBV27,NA,CASSSHGITDTQYF,TGTGCCAGCAGTTCCCACGGAATAACAGATACGCAGTATTTT
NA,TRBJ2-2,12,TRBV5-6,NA,CASSFGSGELFF,TGTGCCAGCAGCTTTGGGTCCGGGGAGCTGTTTTTT